The T cell receptor (beta chain) under discussion was sequenced for a study of T cells in localized non-small cell lung cancer. Study findings and constraints: Tumor samples were not multi-region, leaving intratumor heterogeneity unexcluded.

This clone has just a few counts. The antigen is not known. V was trimmed by 5 bases and J by 1 base, leaving 11 bases between them. The CDR3 loop spans 14 amino acids. Germline values: CDR1 SGHNT, CDR2 YENEEA. TCRdb's table, derived via immunoSEQ multiplex PCR, lists solely in-frame clones and lacks some. Of 10,000 to 13,000 clones detected, 40% to 50% appear once; the ten largest clones hold under 5%. This sequence joins TRBV11-3 and TRBJ1-2, with a weak D call TRBD1 (6 bases). This clonotype was obtained from a woman aged 40-69 years with stage II squamous cell lung carcinoma. Material: lymph node tissue, obtained before any cancer treatment. The CDR3 nucleotides are TGTGCCAGCAGCCCCCGGACAGTTAACTATGGCTACACCTTC. Encoded protein: CASSPRTVNYGYTF.